The 20 T cell receptor beta chains in this list originate from one sample, sequenced in a study of long-term antiretroviral therapy in people with HIV. Researchers report immunoSEQ v3.0 was run at survey level. Produced via immunoSEQ multiplex PCR; TCRdb's table is partial and in-frame only. The repertoire holds some 25,000 clones, about 91% seen once, with 5% to 6.5% in the top ten. The sequenced sample was unsorted PBMCs, obtained more than 4.4 years after starting antiretroviral therapy. The source is a man aged 25 to 45 with HIV.

This rearrangement joins TRBV7-9 to TRBJ2-7; 7 bases align to TRBD1. The V segment lost 3 bases and the J segment 2 bases; nucleotides outside the gene matches: 4. The CDR3 contains 14 residues. Germline CDR1 and CDR2: SEHNR and FQNEAQ (reference sequence). As DNA, the CDR3 is TGTGCCAGCAGCTTTGACAGGGACCCCTACGAGCAGTACTTC. Protein product: CASSFDRDPYEQYF.

The chain links TRBV28 to TRBJ2-7; TRBD2 matches 9 bases. Per germline, CDR1 MDHEN and CDR2 SYDVKM. The CDR3 totals 17 residues. The ends lost 6 bases at V and 6 bases at J; junction bases unmatched: 18. The CDR3 DNA sequence: TGTGCCAGCAGCTCCGACATAGCTTCTAGCGGGATTGGCGAGCAGTACTTC. Translation: CASSSDIASSGIGEQYF.

The DNA of the CDR3 is TGTGCCAGCAGAGGGACAGGCGGACAAGAGACCCAGTACTTC. Protein: CASRGTGGQETQYF. V is TRBV6-5 and J is TRBJ2-5, with 8 bases fitting TRBD1. CDR1 is MNHEY, CDR2 SVGAGI, per germline. The CDR3 totals 14 residues. V dropped 6 bases and J dropped 2; count of bases not matched to a gene: 5.

The chain couples TRBV5-5 to TRBJ2-5; D uncertain. CDR3 length: 13 amino acids. With 6 bases removed from V and 2 bases from J, the gap between germline ends came to 11 bases. Germline loops: CDR1 SGHKS, CDR2 YYEKEE (reference sequence). CDR3 residues: CASTVDIQETQYF. The DNA of the CDR3 is TGTGCCAGCACCGTCGACATACAAGAGACCCAGTACTTC.

V and J are TRBV7-2 and TRBJ2-1; D uncertain. This CDR3 is 14 amino acids long. The germline V and J ends were trimmed by 1 base and 4 bases, with 8 bases remaining between them. From germline, CDR1 is SGHTA and CDR2 FQGNSA. The DNA of the CDR3 is TGTGCCAGCAGCTTAGGGAAGGGTTACAATGAGCAGTTCTTC. It specifies CASSLGKGYNEQFF.

This chain uses TRBV7-2 with TRBJ1-6, with D maybe TRBD1 (6 bases). From germline, CDR1 is SGHTA and CDR2 FQGNSA. The germline V and J ends were trimmed by 6 bases and 8 bases, with 11 bases remaining between them. This CDR3 has 13 amino acids. This CDR3 reads CASRANRDSPLHF. The CDR3 DNA is TGTGCCAGCAGAGCGAACAGGGATTCACCCCTCCACTTT.

The chain employs TRBV4-3 and TRBJ2-1; possibly TRBD2 for D (5 bases). Germline CDR1 and CDR2: LGHNA and YSLEER. The length of the CDR3 is 16 residues. V gave up 0 bases and J gave up 3 bases, with 12 bases separating them. The CDR3 loop reads CASSQEYAAGYNEQFF. CDR3 DNA sequence: TGCGCCAGCAGCCAAGAGTATGCGGCGGGCTACAATGAGCAGTTCTTC.

The chain carries TRBV5-6 and TRBJ1-5; D gene ambiguous. This CDR3 has 14 residues. Trimming pared 4 bases from V and 6 bases from J, leaving 14 bases between. Germline lookup yields CDR1 SGHDT and CDR2 YYEEEE. The CDR3 DNA reads TGTGCCAGCAGCCCGGGTCCTGGGGTTCAGCCCCAGCATTTT. This gives the protein CASSPGPGVQPQHF.

This sequence joins TRBV19 and TRBJ1-2, with 10 bases identical to TRBD1. The CDR3 totals 13 residues. The germline gives CDR1 LNHDA, CDR2 SQIVND (reference sequence). After removal of 6 bases from V and 8 bases from J, the junction contained 6 bases not matched to a gene. The CDR3 DNA is TGTGCCAGTAGGCGACAGGGGGCGCCAGGCTACACCTTC. Its translation: CASRRQGAPGYTF.

This chain connects TRBV7-6 to TRBJ2-5, with TRBD1 matching over 9 bases. The germline V gene has CDR1 SGHVS and CDR2 FNYEAQ. CDR3 length equals 15 residues. J was trimmed by 3 bases and V by 5 bases; bases with no gene match: 7. The DNA for the CDR3 is TGTGCCAGCAGCCTGGAGCGGGACAGGGAAGAGACCCAGTACTTC. As protein: CASSLERDREETQYF.

In this sample, this clone turned up once. The chain uses TRBV5-6 and TRBJ2-7; D is ambiguous. Germline CDR1 is SGHDT and CDR2 is YYEEEE. Trimming pared 1 base from V and 3 bases from J, leaving 8 bases between. The CDR3 has 13 residues. CDR3 sequence: CASSLKPLYEQYF. The CDR3 nucleotides are TGTGCCAGCAGCTTGAAACCTCTCTACGAGCAGTACTTC.

This sequence joins TRBV6-5 and TRBJ2-7; D uncertain. Germline V gene lookup returns CDR1 MNHEY and CDR2 SVGAGI. There are 16 residues in the CDR3. Trimming removed 0 bases from V and 0 bases from J, with 12 bases in between. CDR3 DNA: TGTGCCAGCAGTTACTCGATGACGCCATACTCCTACGAGCAGTACTTC. Amino acid sequence: CASSYSMTPYSYEQYF.

The V call is TRBV19, the J call TRBJ2-5, with 7 bases aligning to TRBD1. The V gene end was trimmed by 1 base and the J gene end by 4 bases; junction bases not matched to a gene: 0. Germline V gene data show CDR1 as LNHDA and CDR2 as SQIVND (reference sequence). The CDR3 covers 13 residues. CDR3 DNA: TGTGCCAGTAGTATAGCAGGGGGAGAGACCCAGTACTTC. It encodes CASSIAGGETQYF.

The chain joins TRBV7-9 to TRBJ1-6; D is undetermined. Germline V gene sequence: CDR1 SEHNR, CDR2 FQNEAQ (reference sequence). The CDR3 loop spans 13 amino acids. The V end lost 0 bases, the J end lost 6 bases, and 3 bases lay between the germline ends. CDR3 sequence: CASSLAVNSPLHF. Written as DNA, the CDR3 is TGTGCCAGCAGCTTAGCCGTTAATTCACCCCTCCACTTT.

J is TRBJ2-3 and V is TRBV4-3; D unclear. CDR3 length: 14 residues. CDR1 and CDR2 (germline): LGHNA, YSLEER. V lost 0 bases to trimming and J lost 6 bases, with 10 bases between them. For the CDR3, the DNA is TGCGCCAGCAGCCAAGATCGGCCTGGGGATACGCAGTATTTT. This codes for CASSQDRPGDTQYF.

The chain couples TRBV7-9 to TRBJ2-2; maybe TRBD2 (6 bases). With 0 bases removed from V and 5 bases from J, the gap between germline ends came to 16 bases. Germline assignment: CDR1 SEHNR and CDR2 FQNEAQ (reference sequence). This CDR3 contains 17 residues. CDR3 DNA: TGTGCCAGCAGCTTAGCGCACGGGGGTAGGGCTACCGGGGAGCTGTTTTTT. Translating it yields CASSLAHGGRATGELFF.

The V gene is TRBV7-9, the J gene TRBJ2-7; TRBD1 aligns across 7 bases. The CDR3 spans 14 residues. Germline CDR1 and CDR2: SEHNR and FQNEAQ (reference sequence). After removal of 5 bases from V and 9 bases from J, the junction contained 13 bases not matched to a gene. The CDR3 sequence is CASSKRETGESQYF. In DNA form, the CDR3 reads TGTGCCAGCAGCAAAAGAGAAACAGGGGAGTCGCAGTACTTC.

CDR3 amino acids: CASSTDRIYEQYF. The CDR3 DNA reads as TGTGCCAGTAGTACGGACAGGATCTACGAGCAGTACTTC. V gene TRBV19 combines with J gene TRBJ2-7; 7 nucleotides line up with TRBD1. The CDR3 spans 13 residues. J lost 3 bases, V lost 4 bases, and 3 bases had no gene match. CDR1 is LNHDA and CDR2 is SQIVND in the germline V gene (reference sequence).

The rearrangement links TRBV10-3 to TRBJ2-7; 10 nucleotides line up with TRBD1. With 11 bases clipped from V and 1 base from J, the junction kept 8 bases outside the gene matches. The CDR3 spans 14 residues. The germline V gene encodes CDR1 ENHRY and CDR2 SYGVKD. The CDR3 loop is CAAFGDRGSYEQYF. CDR3 coding DNA: TGTGCCGCTTTCGGGGACAGGGGATCCTACGAGCAGTACTTC.

The V call is TRBV7-9, the J call TRBJ2-5, with D maybe TRBD2 (6 bases). This CDR3 comprises 14 residues. Trimming took 5 bases from V and 4 from J, leaving 14 bases between them. The germline CDR1 and CDR2 sequences are SEHNR and FQNEAQ (reference sequence). CDR3 in DNA: TGTGCCAGCAGCCCACTGGGGGGAGGAGAGACCCAGTACTTC. Translating gives CASSPLGGGETQYF.